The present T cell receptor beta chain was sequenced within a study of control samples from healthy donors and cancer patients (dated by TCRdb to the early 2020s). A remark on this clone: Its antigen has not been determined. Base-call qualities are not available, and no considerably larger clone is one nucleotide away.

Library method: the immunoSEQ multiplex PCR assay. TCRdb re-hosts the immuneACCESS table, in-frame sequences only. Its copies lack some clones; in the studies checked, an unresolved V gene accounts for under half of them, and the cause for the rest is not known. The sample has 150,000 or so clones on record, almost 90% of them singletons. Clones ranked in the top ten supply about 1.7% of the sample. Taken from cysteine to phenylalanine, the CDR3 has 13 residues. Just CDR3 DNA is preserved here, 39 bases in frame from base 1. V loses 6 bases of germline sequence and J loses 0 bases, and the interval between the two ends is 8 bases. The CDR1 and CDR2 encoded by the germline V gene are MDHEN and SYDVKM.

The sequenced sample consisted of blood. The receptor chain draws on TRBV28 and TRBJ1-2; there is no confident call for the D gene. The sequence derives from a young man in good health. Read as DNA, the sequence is TGTGCCAGCAGCTTGCAAGCTAACTATGGCTACACCTTC. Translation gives CASSLQANYGYTF.